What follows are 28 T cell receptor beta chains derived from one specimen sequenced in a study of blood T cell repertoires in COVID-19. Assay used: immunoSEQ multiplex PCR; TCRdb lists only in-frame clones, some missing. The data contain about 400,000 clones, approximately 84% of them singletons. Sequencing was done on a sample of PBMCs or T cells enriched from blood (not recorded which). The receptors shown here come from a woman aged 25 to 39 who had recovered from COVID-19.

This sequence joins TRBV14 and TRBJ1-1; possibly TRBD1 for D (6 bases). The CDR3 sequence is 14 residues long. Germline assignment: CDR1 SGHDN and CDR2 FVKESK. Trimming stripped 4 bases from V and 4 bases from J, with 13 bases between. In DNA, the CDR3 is TGTGCCAGCAGCCCTACGGACAGAACCACTGAAGCTTTCTTT. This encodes CASSPTDRTTEAFF. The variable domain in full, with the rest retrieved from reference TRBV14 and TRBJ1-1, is EAGVTQFPSHSVIEKGQTVTLRCDPISGHDNLYWYRRVMGKEIKFLLHFVKESKQDESGMPNNRFLAERTGGTYSTLKVQPAELEDSGVYFCASSPTDRTTEAFFGQGTRLTVV.

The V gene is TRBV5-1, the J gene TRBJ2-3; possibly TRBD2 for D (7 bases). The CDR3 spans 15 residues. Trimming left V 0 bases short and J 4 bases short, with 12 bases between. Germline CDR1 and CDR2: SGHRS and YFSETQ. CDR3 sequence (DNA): TGCGCCAGCAGCTTGGATGCGGGGGCATCAGATACGCAGTATTTT. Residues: CASSLDAGASDTQYF. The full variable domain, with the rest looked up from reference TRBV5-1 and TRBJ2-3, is KAGVTQTPRYLIKTRGQQVTLSCSPISGHRSVSWYQQTPGQGLQFLFEYFSETQRNKGNFPGRFSGRQFSNSRSEMNVSTLELGDSALYLCASSLDAGASDTQYFGPGTRLTVL.

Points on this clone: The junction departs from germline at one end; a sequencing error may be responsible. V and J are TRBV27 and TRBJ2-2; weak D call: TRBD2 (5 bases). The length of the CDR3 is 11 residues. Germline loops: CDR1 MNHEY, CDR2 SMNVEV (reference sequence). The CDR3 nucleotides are TGTGCCATCAGAGGGATCCGGGGAGCTGTTTTT. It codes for CAIRGIRGAVF.

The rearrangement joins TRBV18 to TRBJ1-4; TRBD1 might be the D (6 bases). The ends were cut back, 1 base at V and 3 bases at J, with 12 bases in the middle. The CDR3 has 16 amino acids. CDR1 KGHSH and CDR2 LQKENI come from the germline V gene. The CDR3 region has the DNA TGTGCCAGCTCACCACAACAGGGCTCTGCTAATGAAAAACTGTTTTTT. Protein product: CASSPQQGSANEKLFF.

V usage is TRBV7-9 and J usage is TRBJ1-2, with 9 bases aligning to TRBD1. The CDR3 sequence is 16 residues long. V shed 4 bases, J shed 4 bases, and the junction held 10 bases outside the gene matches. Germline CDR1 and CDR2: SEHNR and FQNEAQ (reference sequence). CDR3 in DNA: TGTGCCAGCAGCTCATATAGGACAGGGGCTGCCTATGGCTACACCTTC. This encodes CASSSYRTGAAYGYTF. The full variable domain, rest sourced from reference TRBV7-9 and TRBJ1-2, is DTGVSQNPRHKITKRGQNVTFRCDPISEHNRLYWYRQTLGQGPEFLTYFQNEAQLEKSRLLSDRFSAERPKGSFSTLEIQRTEQGDSAMYLCASSSYRTGAAYGYTFGSGTRLTVV.

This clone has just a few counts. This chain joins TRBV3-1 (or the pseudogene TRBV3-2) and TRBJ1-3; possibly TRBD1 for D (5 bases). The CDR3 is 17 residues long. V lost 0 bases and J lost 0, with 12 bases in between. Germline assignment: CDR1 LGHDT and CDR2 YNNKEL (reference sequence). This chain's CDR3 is CASSQDAGPRSGNTIYF. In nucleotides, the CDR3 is TGTGCCAGCAGCCAAGATGCGGGACCGCGCTCTGGAAACACCATATATTTT.

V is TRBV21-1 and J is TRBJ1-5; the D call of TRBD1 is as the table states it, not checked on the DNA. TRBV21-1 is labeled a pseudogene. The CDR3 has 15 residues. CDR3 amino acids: CASSGTVLGNQPQHF. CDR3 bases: TGTGCCAGCAGCGGGACAGTTTTAGGCAATCAGCCCCAGCATTTT.

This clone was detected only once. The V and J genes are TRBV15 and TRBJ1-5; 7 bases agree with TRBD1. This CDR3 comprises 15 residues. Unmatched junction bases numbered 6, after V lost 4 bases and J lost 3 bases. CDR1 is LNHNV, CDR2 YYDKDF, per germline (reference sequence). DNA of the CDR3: TGTGCCACCAGCATAGGGACAGCAAACAATCAGCCCCAGCATTTT. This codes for CATSIGTANNQPQHF.

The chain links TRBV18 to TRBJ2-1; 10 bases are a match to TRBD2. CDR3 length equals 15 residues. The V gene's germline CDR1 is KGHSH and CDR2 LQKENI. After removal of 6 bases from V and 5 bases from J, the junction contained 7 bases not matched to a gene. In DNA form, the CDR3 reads TGTGCCAGCTCCCGCTCTAGCGGGGGCCACAATGAGCAGTTCTTC. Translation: CASSRSSGGHNEQFF.

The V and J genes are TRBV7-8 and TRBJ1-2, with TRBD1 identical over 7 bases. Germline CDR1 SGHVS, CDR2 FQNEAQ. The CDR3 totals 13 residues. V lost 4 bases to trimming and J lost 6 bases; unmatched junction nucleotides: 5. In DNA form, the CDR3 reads TGTGCCAGCAGCTCACGGACAGGACATGGCTACACCTTC. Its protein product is CASSSRTGHGYTF.

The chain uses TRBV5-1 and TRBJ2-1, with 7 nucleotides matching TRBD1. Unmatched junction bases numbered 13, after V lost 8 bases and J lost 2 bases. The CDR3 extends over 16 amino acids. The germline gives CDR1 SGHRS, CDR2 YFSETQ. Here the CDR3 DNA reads TGCGCCAGTCGCAAGGATGGACAGGACACCTACAATGAGCAGTTCTTC. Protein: CASRKDGQDTYNEQFF.

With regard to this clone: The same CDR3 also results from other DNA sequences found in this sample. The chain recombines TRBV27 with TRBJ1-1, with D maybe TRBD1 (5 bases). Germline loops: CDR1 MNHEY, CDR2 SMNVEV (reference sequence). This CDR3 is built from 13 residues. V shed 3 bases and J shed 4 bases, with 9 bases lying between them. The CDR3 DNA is TGTGCCAGCAGTTTCGGGGGGGGCACTGAAGCTTTCTTT. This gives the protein CASSFGGGTEAFF.

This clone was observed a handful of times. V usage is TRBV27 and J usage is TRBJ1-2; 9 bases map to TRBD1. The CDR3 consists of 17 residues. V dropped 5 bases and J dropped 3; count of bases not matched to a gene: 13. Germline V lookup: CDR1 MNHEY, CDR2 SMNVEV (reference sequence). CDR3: CASSPTPPGTGYYGYTF. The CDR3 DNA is TGTGCCAGCAGTCCGACACCCCCCGGGACAGGGTACTATGGCTACACCTTC.

CDR3 loop: CASSLFEGRNGERESTDTQYF. The CDR3 nucleotides are TGTGCCAGCAGTTTATTTGAAGGACGGAATGGGGAGCGGGAAAGCACAGATACGCAGTATTTT. J is TRBJ2-3 and V is TRBV28, with 7 bases aligning to TRBD2. This CDR3 contains 21 residues. V lost 1 base, J lost 0 bases, and 19 bases stayed unmatched. In germline, CDR1 is MDHEN, CDR2 SYDVKM. The variable domain in full, completed from reference TRBV28 and TRBJ2-3, reads DVKVTQSSRYLVKRTGEKVFLECVQDMDHENMFWYRQDPGLGLRLIYFSYDVKMKEKGDIPEGYSVSREKKERFSLILESASTNQTSMYLCASSLFEGRNGERESTDTQYFGPGTRLTVL.

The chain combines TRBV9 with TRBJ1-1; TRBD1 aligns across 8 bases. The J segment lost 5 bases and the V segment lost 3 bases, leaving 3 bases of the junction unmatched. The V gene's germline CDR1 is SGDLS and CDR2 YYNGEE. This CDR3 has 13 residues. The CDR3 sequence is CASSAHRGTEAFF. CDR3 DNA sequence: TGTGCCAGCAGCGCCCACAGGGGGACTGAAGCTTTCTTT.

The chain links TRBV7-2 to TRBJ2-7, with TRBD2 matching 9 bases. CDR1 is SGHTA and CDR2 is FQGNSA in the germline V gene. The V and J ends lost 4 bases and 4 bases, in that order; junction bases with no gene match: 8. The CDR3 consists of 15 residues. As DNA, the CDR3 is TGTGCCAGCAGCTCCGAGGGCGGGAGGGCATACGAGCAGTACTTC. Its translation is CASSSEGGRAYEQYF.

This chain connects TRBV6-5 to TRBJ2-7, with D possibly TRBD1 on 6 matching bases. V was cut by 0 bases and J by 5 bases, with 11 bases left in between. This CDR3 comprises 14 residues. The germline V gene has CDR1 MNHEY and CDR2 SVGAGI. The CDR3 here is CASSYSRRGHEQYF. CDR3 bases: TGTGCCAGCAGTTACTCGCGCAGGGGCCACGAGCAGTACTTC.

The CDR3 DNA follows: TGTGCCAGCTCACCCCGAGACTACGAGCAGTACTTC. Protein product: CASSPRDYEQYF. The chain uses TRBV18 and TRBJ2-7; D is uncertain. Trimming took off 3 bases at V and 3 bases at J, with 6 bases between the two ends. Germline V gives CDR1 KGHSH, CDR2 LQKENI. The CDR3 contains 12 residues.

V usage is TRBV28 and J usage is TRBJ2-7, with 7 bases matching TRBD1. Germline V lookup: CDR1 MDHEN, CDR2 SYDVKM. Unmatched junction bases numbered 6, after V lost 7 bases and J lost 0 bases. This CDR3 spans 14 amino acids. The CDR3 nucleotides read TGTGCCAGCACCACAAGACAGGGCTCCTACGAGCAGTACTTC. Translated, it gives CASTTRQGSYEQYF.

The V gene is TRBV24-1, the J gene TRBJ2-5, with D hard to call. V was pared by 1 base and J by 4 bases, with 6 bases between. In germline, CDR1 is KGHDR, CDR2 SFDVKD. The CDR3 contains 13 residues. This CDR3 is CATSDLYGETQYF. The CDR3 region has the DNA TGTGCCACCAGTGATTTATACGGAGAGACCCAGTACTTC.

Written as DNA, the CDR3 is TGTGCCAGCAGCTTGGCCCACAACACTGAAGCTTTCTTT. It encodes CASSLAHNTEAFF. This rearrangement joins TRBV7-9 to TRBJ1-1; D ambiguous. V was pared by 3 bases and J by 2 bases, with 7 bases between. Germline loops: CDR1 SEHNR, CDR2 FQNEAQ (reference sequence). This CDR3 has 13 amino acids. Variable domain in full (rest from reference TRBV7-9 and TRBJ1-1): DTGVSQNPRHKITKRGQNVTFRCDPISEHNRLYWYRQTLGQGPEFLTYFQNEAQLEKSRLLSDRFSAERPKGSFSTLEIQRTEQGDSAMYLCASSLAHNTEAFFGQGTRLTVV.

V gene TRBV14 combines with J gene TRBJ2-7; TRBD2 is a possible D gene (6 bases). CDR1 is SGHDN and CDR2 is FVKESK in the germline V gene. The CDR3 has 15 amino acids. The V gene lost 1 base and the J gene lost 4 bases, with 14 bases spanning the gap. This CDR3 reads CASSQGLAISYEQYF. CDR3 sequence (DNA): TGTGCCAGCAGCCAAGGGCTAGCGATATCTTACGAGCAGTACTTC.

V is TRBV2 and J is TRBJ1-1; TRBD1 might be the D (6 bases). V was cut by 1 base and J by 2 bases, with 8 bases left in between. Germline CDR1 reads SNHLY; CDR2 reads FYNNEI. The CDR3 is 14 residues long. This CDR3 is CASSEDRDNTEAFF. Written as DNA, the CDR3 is TGTGCCAGCAGTGAAGACAGGGATAACACTGAAGCTTTCTTT.

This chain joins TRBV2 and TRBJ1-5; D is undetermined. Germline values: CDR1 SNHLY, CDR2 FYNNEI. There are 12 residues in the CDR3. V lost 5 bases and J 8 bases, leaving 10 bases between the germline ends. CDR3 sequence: CASSNRREPQHF. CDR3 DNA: TGTGCCAGCAGTAACCGGAGGGAGCCCCAGCATTTT.

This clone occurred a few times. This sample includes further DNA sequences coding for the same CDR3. The CDR3 region is CASSRSSYNSPLHF. The CDR3 DNA follows: TGTGCCAGCAGCAGAAGCTCCTATAATTCACCCCTCCACTTT. The chain joins TRBV28 to TRBJ1-6; D unresolved. V shed 6 bases and J shed 0 bases, with 6 bases lying between them. Per the germline V gene, CDR1 is MDHEN and CDR2 is SYDVKM. This CDR3 has 14 residues.

The CDR3 sequence: CRGSGEEAFF. CDR3 nucleotides: TGCAGGGGGAGCGGTGAAGAAGCTTTCTTT. The chain is built from TRBV20-1 and TRBJ1-1; no firm D call. Germline CDR1 is DFQATT and CDR2 is SNEGSKA (reference sequence). CDR3 length: 10 amino acids.

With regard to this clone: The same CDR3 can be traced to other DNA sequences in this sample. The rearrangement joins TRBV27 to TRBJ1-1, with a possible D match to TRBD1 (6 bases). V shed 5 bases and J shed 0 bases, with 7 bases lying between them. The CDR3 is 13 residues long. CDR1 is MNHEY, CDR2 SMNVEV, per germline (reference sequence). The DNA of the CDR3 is TGTGCCAGCAGTACAGGGTTGAACACTGAAGCTTTCTTT. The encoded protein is CASSTGLNTEAFF.

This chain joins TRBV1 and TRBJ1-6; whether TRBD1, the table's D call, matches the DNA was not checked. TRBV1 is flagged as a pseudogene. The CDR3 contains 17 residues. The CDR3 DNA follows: TGCACCAGCATCTTAAAAGTGTACAGCTCCTATAATTCACCCCTCCACTTT. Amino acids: CTSILKVYSSYNSPLHF.